These 2 T cell receptor beta chains were all obtained from the same sample, sequenced in a study of immune evolution from preneoplasia to lung adenocarcinoma. Data came from immunoSEQ multiplex PCR; TCRdb stores just in-frame clones and leaves some out. This sample has approximately 6,100 clones, with around 79% found just once. The specimen was FFPE lung adenocarcinoma in situ tissue. The receptor source for this set is a person aged 60-79 years with lung adenocarcinoma.

The J gene is TRBJ2-7, the V gene TRBV5-1; 8 nucleotides align to TRBD1. Germline V gives CDR1 SGHRS, CDR2 YFSETQ. This CDR3 is 16 amino acids long. J was trimmed by 6 bases and V by 3 bases; bases with no gene match: 14. The CDR3 sequence: CASSSTGTGVPGEQYF. CDR3 coding DNA: TGCGCCAGCAGCTCCACCGGGACAGGAGTCCCTGGCGAGCAGTACTTC.

The rearrangement joins TRBV7-2 to TRBJ2-1, with TRBD1 matching over 11 bases. CDR1 and CDR2 (germline): SGHTA, FQGNSA. Losses at the gene ends were 3 bases for V and 4 bases for J; bases not matched to a gene: 2. This CDR3 spans 15 amino acids. The DNA of the CDR3 is TGTGCCAGCAGCTTGGGACAGGGGGATTACAATGAGCAGTTCTTC. Encoded protein: CASSLGQGDYNEQFF. Looking up the rest from reference TRBV7-2 and TRBJ2-1 gives the full variable domain: GAGVSQSPSNKVTEKGKDVELRCDPISGHTALYWYRQSLGQGLEFLIYFQGNSAPDKSGLPSDRFSAERTGGSVSTLTIQRTQQEDSAVYLCASSLGQGDYNEQFFGPGTRLTVL.